This T cell receptor beta chain was retrieved from a study of CD8+ T cells in alopecia areata. Study results and caveats: Mice showed clearer TCR sharing than patients did, a gap that was possibly HLA-related. More clonal than normal scalp was lesional scalp, particularly alopecia totalis/universalis. Scalp sample sequencing also detects resident alphabeta T cells of normal skin.

Extraction of RNA preceded its reverse transcription into cDNA, which served as the sequencing template. Profiled with immunoSEQ multiplex PCR; TCRdb holds only in-frame clones, not every one. The sample contains some 110,000 clones, none occurring once; about 20% lies in the top ten. With regard to this clone: What it binds is unknown. All gene names here are mouse names. Read sequence stops 4 residues before the CDR3 end, and the germline J gene provides the missing end.

CDR1 is SNHLY, CDR2 FYNGKV, per germline (reference sequence). This CDR3 comprises 15 residues. The junction had 2 bases not matched to a gene; V was cut back by 5 bases and J by 0 bases. Material: lesional skin. The TCR originated in a C3H/HeJ mouse with alopecia areata. The strain's MHC type: H2-k. The chain couples TRBV3 to TRBJ2-1; 9 bases are a match to TRBD1. The CDR3 spells CASSPGQGNYAEQFF. The sequenced part of the CDR3 DNA is TGTGCCAGCAGCCCGGGACAGGGTAACTATGCT.